The 18 T cell receptor beta chains presented below share a single source sample, sequenced in a study of Ad26.COV2.S vaccination and SARS-CoV-2 variants. Method: immunoSEQ multiplex PCR; TCRdb's copy keeps in-frame clones and lacks some. The sample carries 350,000 to 400,000 clones, about 85% recorded once. This sample's treatment: over 15 received Ad26.COV2.S at low or high dose, single or two shots; roughly 5 received placebo; per-sample allocation not given. It was on day 63 after the first vaccine or placebo injection that samples were taken. Here the sequenced sample was peripheral blood, taken in a trial of Ad26.COV2.S vaccine versus placebo. All receptors come from a person between 18 and 65 years old who received the Ad26.COV2.S COVID-19 vaccine or a placebo.

The gene calls are TRBV5-1 and TRBJ1-1; 9 nucleotides agree with TRBD1. Trimming at V came to 2 bases and at J to 4 bases, leaving 9 bases not matched to a gene. The germline gives CDR1 SGHRS, CDR2 YFSETQ. The CDR3 covers 16 residues. In nucleotides, the CDR3 is TGCGCCAGCAGCTTACAACCGACAGGGGGGAGCACTGAAGCTTTCTTT. This gives the protein CASSLQPTGGSTEAFF.

The rearrangement links TRBV2 to TRBJ2-7; 11 nucleotides line up with TRBD1. The CDR3 covers 15 residues. V shed 7 bases and J 1 base; nucleotides not matched to a gene: 6. Germline V lookup: CDR1 SNHLY, CDR2 FYNNEI. The CDR3 sequence is CASTPGQGVSYEQYF. CDR3 nucleotide sequence: TGTGCCAGCACCCCGGGACAGGGGGTTTCCTACGAGCAGTACTTC.

The genes are TRBV5-4 and TRBJ1-1; TRBD1 is a possible D gene (6 bases). Germline values: CDR1 SGHNT, CDR2 YYREEE (reference sequence). V lost 4 bases and J lost 0, with 10 bases in between. The CDR3 covers 14 residues. CDR3 DNA sequence: TGTGCCAGCAGCGGGGGACACTTGAACACTGAAGCTTTCTTT. This translates into CASSGGHLNTEAFF.

V and J are TRBV9 and TRBJ1-1, with D perhaps matching TRBD1 (5 bases). CDR3 length: 13 residues. CDR1 SGDLS and CDR2 YYNGEE come from the germline V gene. Deletions cut 0 bases from V and 5 bases from J, with 8 bases between. CDR3 nucleotide sequence: TGTGCCAGCAGCGTAGGGGGGTATACTGAAGCTTTCTTT. This sequence encodes CASSVGGYTEAFF. The whole variable domain, filled in from reference TRBV9 and TRBJ1-1, reads DSGVTQTPKHLITATGQRVTLRCSPRSGDLSVYWYQQSLDQGLQFLIQYYNGEERAKGNILERFSAQQFPDLHSELNLSSLELGDSALYFCASSVGGYTEAFFGQGTRLTVV.

This clone was detected only a few times. The J gene is TRBJ2-2, the V gene TRBV6-6; 8 nucleotides agree with TRBD1. The V gene end was trimmed by 5 bases and the J gene end by 7 bases; junction bases not matched to a gene: 15. The germline CDR1 and CDR2 sequences are MNHNY and SVGAGI (reference sequence). The CDR3 is made up of 17 amino acids. The CDR3 sequence: CASSLRSGTGIGGELFF. CDR3 nucleotide sequence: TGTGCCAGCAGTCTGAGATCCGGGACAGGAATTGGCGGGGAGCTGTTTTTT.

The rearrangement links TRBV9 to TRBJ2-7, with TRBD1 identical over 9 bases. Germline CDR1 reads SGDLS; CDR2 reads YYNGEE. The length of the CDR3 is 14 residues. The ends lost 3 bases at V and 2 bases at J; junction bases unmatched: 3. CDR3 residues: CASSAGTGTYEQYF. The CDR3 coding sequence is TGTGCCAGCAGCGCCGGGACAGGGACCTACGAGCAGTACTTC.

This clone was seen a few times. CDR3 nucleotide sequence: TGTGCCAGCTCACCACAGGACAGGGGCGCACGGGAGCTGTTTTTT. It encodes CASSPQDRGARELFF. The chain links TRBV18 to TRBJ2-2, with 9 nucleotides matching TRBD1. Trimming removed 1 base from V and 9 bases from J; junction bases left unmatched: 6. CDR1 is KGHSH and CDR2 is LQKENI in the germline V gene. The CDR3 runs to 15 residues.

With regard to this clone: Other DNA sequences in this sample translate to the same CDR3. The V gene is TRBV5-4, the J gene TRBJ2-3, with D hard to call. CDR3 length: 13 amino acids. Germline loops: CDR1 SGHNT, CDR2 YYREEE (reference sequence). V dropped 0 bases and J dropped 2 bases, with 4 bases sitting between them. The CDR3 DNA follows: TGTGCCAGCAGCTTGGACTCCACAGATACGCAGTATTTT. Translation gives CASSLDSTDTQYF.

The rearrangement uses TRBV10-3 and TRBJ1-3, with unresolved D. Germline CDR1 ENHRY, CDR2 SYGVKD. The CDR3 extends over 15 amino acids. V was clipped by 0 bases and J by 2 bases, with 8 bases between them. The CDR3 sequence: CAISESWVTGNTIYF. The DNA of the CDR3 is TGTGCCATCAGTGAGTCGTGGGTGACTGGAAACACCATATATTTT.

The gene calls are TRBV2 and TRBJ2-5, with a tentative D call TRBD2 (6 bases). The CDR3 totals 12 residues. The V gene's germline CDR1 is SNHLY and CDR2 FYNNEI. The V end was cut by 6 bases, the J end by 5 bases, with 10 bases between. The CDR3 nucleotides are TGTGCCAGCAGATGGCGGGATGAGACCCAGTACTTC. Translation gives CASRWRDETQYF.

The V and J genes are TRBV3-1 (or the pseudogene TRBV3-2) and TRBJ1-2; maybe TRBD1 (5 bases). Germline CDR1 reads LGHDT; CDR2 reads YNNKEL (reference sequence). V lost 5 bases, J lost 8 bases, and 18 bases lay in between. The CDR3 sequence is 14 residues long. This CDR3 reads CASSSGSGVSGYTF. The CDR3 bases are TGTGCCAGCAGCTCGGGATCGGGGGTATCCGGCTACACCTTC.

This chain uses TRBV25-1 with TRBJ1-4; 8 bases match TRBD1. The trim removed 3 bases at V and 6 bases at J, leaving 3 bases unmatched. The CDR3 has 14 residues. Germline CDR1 and CDR2: MGHDK and SYGVNS. CDR3 nucleotides: TGTGCCAGCAGTGATTCGGACAGGGATGAAAAACTGTTTTTT. It is translated as CASSDSDRDEKLFF.

This sequence joins TRBV19 and TRBJ1-5; TRBD1 is a possible D gene (6 bases). Germline CDR1 and CDR2: LNHDA and SQIVND (reference sequence). With 6 bases removed from V and 0 bases from J, the gap between germline ends came to 12 bases. This CDR3 is built from 15 residues. The CDR3 DNA sequence: TGTGCCAGTAGGAACAGGGTAATTAGCAATCAGCCCCAGCATTTT. Translated: CASRNRVISNQPQHF.

CDR3 DNA: TGTGCCAGTACGGACAGACCCATAACTCATAATTCACCCCTCCACTTT. Protein: CASTDRPITHNSPLHF. The chain has TRBV19 and TRBJ1-6, with D tentatively TRBD1 (6 bases). CDR3 length: 16 residues. Trimming took 7 bases from V and 5 from J, leaving 18 bases between them. The germline V gene encodes CDR1 LNHDA and CDR2 SQIVND (reference sequence).

This chain uses TRBV2 with TRBJ1-6, with 9 bases aligning to TRBD1. The V gene end was trimmed by 8 bases and the J gene end by 6 bases; junction bases not matched to a gene: 11. Germline loops: CDR1 SNHLY, CDR2 FYNNEI. This CDR3 region has 16 residues. In nucleotides, the CDR3 is TGTGCCAGCGGGGGCCTGGGACAGGGACCTAATTCACCCCTCCACTTT. Translation: CASGGLGQGPNSPLHF.

This clone was seen only a few times. The chain uses TRBV29-1 and TRBJ1-2; no firm D call. This CDR3 has 13 amino acids. Per the germline V gene, CDR1 is SQVTM and CDR2 is ANQGSEA. Deletions cut 4 bases from V and 0 bases from J, with 9 bases between. In DNA, the CDR3 is TGCAGCGTTGGTCAGGAGACTAACTATGGCTACACCTTC. Translating it yields CSVGQETNYGYTF.

The gene calls are TRBV5-1 and TRBJ2-2; D not resolved. This CDR3 spans 14 amino acids. Trimming removed 0 bases at V and 7 bases at J, with 10 bases between. Germline V gives CDR1 SGHRS, CDR2 YFSETQ. CDR3 DNA sequence: TGCGCCAGCAGCTTGGCCGTGGTGAACGGGGAGCTGTTTTTT. Amino acids: CASSLAVVNGELFF.

The genes are TRBV6-5 and TRBJ2-5; D perhaps matches TRBD2 (5 bases). The germline V gene encodes CDR1 MNHEY and CDR2 SVGAGI. Trimming left V 0 bases short and J 3 bases short, with 8 bases between. The CDR3 runs 14 residues. The chain's CDR3 is CASSYSRAEETQYF. CDR3 DNA: TGTGCCAGCAGTTACTCGAGGGCAGAAGAGACCCAGTACTTC.